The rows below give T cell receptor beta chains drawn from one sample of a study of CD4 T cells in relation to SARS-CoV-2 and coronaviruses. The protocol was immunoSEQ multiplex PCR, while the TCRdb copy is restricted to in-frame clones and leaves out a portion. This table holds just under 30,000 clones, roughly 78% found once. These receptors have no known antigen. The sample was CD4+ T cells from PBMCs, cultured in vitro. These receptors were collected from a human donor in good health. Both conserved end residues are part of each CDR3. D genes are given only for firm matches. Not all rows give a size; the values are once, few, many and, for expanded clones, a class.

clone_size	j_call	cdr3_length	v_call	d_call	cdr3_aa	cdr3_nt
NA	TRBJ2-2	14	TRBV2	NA	CASRVLASTGELFF	TGTGCCTCCCGGGTACTAGCTTCGACCGGGGAGCTGTTTTTT
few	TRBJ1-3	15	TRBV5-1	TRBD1	CASSMGTVSGNTIYF	TGCGCCAGCAGCATGGGGACAGTCTCTGGAAACACCATATATTTT
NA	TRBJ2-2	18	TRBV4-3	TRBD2	CASSPRAGLAPRTGELFF	TGCGCCAGCAGCCCTAGAGCGGGACTAGCGCCGAGAACCGGGGAGCTGTTTTTT
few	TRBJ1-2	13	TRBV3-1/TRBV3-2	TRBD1	CASSPTGGGGYTF	TGTGCCAGCAGCCCGACAGGGGGCGGGGGCTACACCTTC
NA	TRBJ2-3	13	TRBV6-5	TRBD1	CASRGGVTDTQYF	TGTGCCAGCAGAGGGGGCGTGACAGATACGCAGTATTTT
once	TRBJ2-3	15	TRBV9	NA	CASSVASGSTDTQYF	TGTGCCAGCAGCGTAGCGTCGGGTAGCACAGATACGCAGTATTTT
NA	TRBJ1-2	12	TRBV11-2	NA	CASSQFQGGYTF	TGTGCCAGCAGCCAATTTCAAGGAGGCTACACCTTC
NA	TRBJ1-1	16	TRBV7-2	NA	CASSFRLGQKNTEAFF	TGTGCCAGCAGCTTTAGATTGGGACAAAAGAACACTGAAGCTTTCTTT
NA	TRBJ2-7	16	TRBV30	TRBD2	CAWSAGLAGGPDEQYF	TGTGCCTGGAGTGCCGGACTAGCGGGAGGGCCGGACGAGCAGTACTTC
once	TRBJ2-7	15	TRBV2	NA	CAIRRGRDVTYEQYF	TGTGCCATCCGGAGGGGGAGGGATGTCACCTACGAGCAGTACTTC
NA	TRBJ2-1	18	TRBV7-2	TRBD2	CASSLVALAGGGNNEQFF	TGTGCCAGCAGCTTAGTGGCGCTAGCGGGGGGGGGAAACAATGAGCAGTTCTTC
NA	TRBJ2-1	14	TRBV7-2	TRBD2	CASSLDSGRGEQFF	TGTGCCAGCAGCTTAGACAGCGGGAGAGGAGAGCAGTTCTTC
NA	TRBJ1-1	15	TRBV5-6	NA	CASSLSVEANTEAFF	TGTGCCAGCAGCTTGTCGGTGGAAGCGAACACTGAAGCTTTCTTT
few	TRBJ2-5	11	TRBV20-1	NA	CSATGRETQYF	TGCAGTGCTACCGGCCGAGAGACCCAGTACTTC
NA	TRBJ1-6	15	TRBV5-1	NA	CASSLAGVNNSPLHF	TGCGCCAGCAGCTTGGCAGGGGTGAATAATTCACCCCTCCACTTT
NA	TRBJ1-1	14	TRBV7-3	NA	CASSLNGFNTEAFF	TGTGCCAGCAGCTTAAATGGCTTTAACACTGAAGCTTTCTTT
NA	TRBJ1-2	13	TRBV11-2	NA	CASSLLAGDGYTF	TGTGCCAGCAGCTTACTAGCAGGGGATGGCTACACCTTC
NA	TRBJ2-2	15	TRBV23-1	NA	CASSQFDRSAGELFF	TGCGCCAGCAGTCAATTTGATAGATCGGCCGGGGAGCTGTTTTTT
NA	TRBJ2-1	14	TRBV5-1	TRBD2	CASSRGEGYNEQFF	TGCGCCAGCAGCCGCGGGGAGGGTTACAATGAGCAGTTCTTC
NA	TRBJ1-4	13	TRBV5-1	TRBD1	CASSLGTGEKLFF	TGCGCCAGCAGCTTGGGGACAGGAGAAAAACTGTTTTTT
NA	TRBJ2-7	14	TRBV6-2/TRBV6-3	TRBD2	CASSDISGDYEQYF	TGTGCCAGCAGTGACATTAGCGGGGACTACGAGCAGTACTTC
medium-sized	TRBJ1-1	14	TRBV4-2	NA	CASSQRGRGTEAFF	TGTGCCAGCAGCCAGAGGGGAAGGGGAACTGAAGCTTTCTTT
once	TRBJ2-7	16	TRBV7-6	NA	CASSLALGGQSYEQYF	TGTGCCAGCAGCTTAGCGCTAGGGGGGCAGTCCTACGAGCAGTACTTC
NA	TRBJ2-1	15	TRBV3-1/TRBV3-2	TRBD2	CASSQTSGGSHEQFF	TGTGCCAGCAGCCAAACTAGCGGGGGGTCCCATGAGCAGTTCTTC
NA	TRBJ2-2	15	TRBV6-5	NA	CASRPSAPNTGELFF	TGTGCCAGCAGGCCTAGCGCTCCGAACACCGGGGAGCTGTTTTTT
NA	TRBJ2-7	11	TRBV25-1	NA	CASSEGYEQYF	TGTGCCAGCAGTGAGGGATACGAGCAGTACTTC
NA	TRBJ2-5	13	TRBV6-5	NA	CASRIQGSGTQYF	TGTGCCAGCAGGATTCAGGGGTCGGGGACCCAGTACTTC
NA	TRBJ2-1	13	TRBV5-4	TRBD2	CASSQGLAGEQFF	TGTGCCAGCAGCCAGGGACTAGCTGGTGAGCAGTTCTTC
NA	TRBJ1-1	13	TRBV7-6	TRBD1	CASSFGETGTAFF	TGTGCCAGCAGCTTCGGGGAGACAGGGACGGCTTTCTTT
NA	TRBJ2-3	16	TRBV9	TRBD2	CASSVGPSGGTDTQYF	TGTGCCAGCAGCGTAGGTCCTAGCGGGGGCACAGATACGCAGTATTTT
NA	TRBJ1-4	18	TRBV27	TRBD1	CASSLGQGQGAGNEKLFF	TGTGCCAGCAGTTTGGGGCAGGGACAGGGGGCTGGTAATGAAAAACTGTTTTTT
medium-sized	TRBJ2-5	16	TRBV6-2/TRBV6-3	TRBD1	CASSYIGTGGWETQYF	TGTGCCAGCAGTTACATCGGGACAGGGGGATGGGAGACCCAGTACTTC
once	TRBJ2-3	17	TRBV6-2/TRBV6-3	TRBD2	CASSYEQLADSTDTQYF	TGTGCCAGCAGTTACGAACAACTAGCGGATAGCACAGATACGCAGTATTTT
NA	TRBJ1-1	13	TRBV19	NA	CASSIQGRTEAFF	TGTGCCAGTAGTATCCAGGGGAGGACTGAAGCTTTCTTT
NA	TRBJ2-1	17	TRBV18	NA	CASSPRHVAGPYNEQFF	TGTGCCAGCTCACCACGGCATGTCGCGGGGCCCTACAATGAGCAGTTCTTC
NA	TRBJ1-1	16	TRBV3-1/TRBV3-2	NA	CASSQRGLGDGTEAFF	TGTGCCAGCAGCCAACGGGGTCTAGGGGATGGTACTGAAGCTTTCTTT
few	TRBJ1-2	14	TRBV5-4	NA	CASSPDPGARGYTF	TGTGCCAGCAGTCCAGACCCGGGGGCGCGTGGCTACACCTTC
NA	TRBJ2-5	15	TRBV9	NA	CASSVASGVEETQYF	TGTGCCAGCAGCGTAGCCAGCGGTGTTGAGGAGACCCAGTACTTC
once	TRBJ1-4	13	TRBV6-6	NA	CASSFQNGEKLFF	TGTGCCAGCAGTTTTCAGAACGGTGAAAAACTGTTTTTT
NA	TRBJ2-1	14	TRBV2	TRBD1	CASQETGGYNEQFF	TGTGCCAGCCAAGAGACAGGGGGATACAATGAGCAGTTCTTC
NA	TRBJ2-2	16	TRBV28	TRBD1	CASRISGQGAIGELFF	TGTGCCAGCAGGATTTCGGGACAGGGGGCAATCGGGGAGCTGTTTTTT
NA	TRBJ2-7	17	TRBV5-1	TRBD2	CASSLGGGRGDVYEQYF	TGCGCCAGCAGCTTGGGTGGAGGACGGGGGGACGTATACGAGCAGTACTTC
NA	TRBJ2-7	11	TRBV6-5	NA	CASSYSHEQYF	TGTGCCAGCAGTTACTCCCACGAGCAGTACTTC
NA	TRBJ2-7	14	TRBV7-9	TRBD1	CASSSDRGHYEQYF	TGTGCCAGCAGCTCAGACAGGGGGCACTACGAGCAGTACTTC
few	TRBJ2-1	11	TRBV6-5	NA	CASSYRSEQFF	TGTGCCAGCAGTTATCGGAGCGAGCAGTTCTTC
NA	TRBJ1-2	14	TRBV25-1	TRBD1	CASSDRDREGGYTF	TGTGCCAGCAGTGATCGGGACAGGGAGGGTGGCTACACCTTC
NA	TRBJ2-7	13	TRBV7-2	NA	CASSLLTDHEQYF	TGTGCCAGCAGCTTATTAACAGACCACGAGCAGTACTTC
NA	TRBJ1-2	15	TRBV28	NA	CASSSGHLANYGYTF	TGTGCCAGCAGTTCGGGACATCTAGCTAACTATGGCTACACCTTC